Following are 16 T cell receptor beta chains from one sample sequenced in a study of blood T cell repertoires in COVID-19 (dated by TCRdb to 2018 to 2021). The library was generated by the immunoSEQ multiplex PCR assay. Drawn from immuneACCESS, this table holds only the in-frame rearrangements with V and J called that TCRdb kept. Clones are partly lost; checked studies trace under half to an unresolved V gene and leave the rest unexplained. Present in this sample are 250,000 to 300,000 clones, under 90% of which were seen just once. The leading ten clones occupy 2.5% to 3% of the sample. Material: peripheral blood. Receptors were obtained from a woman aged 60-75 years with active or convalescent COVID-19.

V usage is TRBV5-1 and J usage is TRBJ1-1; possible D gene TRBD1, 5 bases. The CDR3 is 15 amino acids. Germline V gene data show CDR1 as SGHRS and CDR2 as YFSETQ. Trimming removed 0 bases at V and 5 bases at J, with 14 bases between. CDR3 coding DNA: TGCGCCAGCAGCTTGGGCGGGGTGAGGGGAACTGAAGCTTTCTTT. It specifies CASSLGGVRGTEAFF.

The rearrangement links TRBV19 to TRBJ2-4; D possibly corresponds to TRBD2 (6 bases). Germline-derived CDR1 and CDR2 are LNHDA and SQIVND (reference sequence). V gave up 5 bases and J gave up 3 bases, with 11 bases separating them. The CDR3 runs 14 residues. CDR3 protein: CASSSPGDKNIQYF. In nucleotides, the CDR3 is TGTGCCAGTAGTTCCCCGGGAGACAAAAACATTCAGTACTTC.

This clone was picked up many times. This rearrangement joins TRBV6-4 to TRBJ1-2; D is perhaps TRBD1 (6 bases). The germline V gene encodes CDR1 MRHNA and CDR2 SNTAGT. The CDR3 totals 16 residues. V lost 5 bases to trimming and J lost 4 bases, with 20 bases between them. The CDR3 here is CASSPFLGGQGYGYTF. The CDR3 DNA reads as TGTGCCAGCAGTCCCTTTCTGGGGGGGCAAGGCTATGGCTACACCTTC.

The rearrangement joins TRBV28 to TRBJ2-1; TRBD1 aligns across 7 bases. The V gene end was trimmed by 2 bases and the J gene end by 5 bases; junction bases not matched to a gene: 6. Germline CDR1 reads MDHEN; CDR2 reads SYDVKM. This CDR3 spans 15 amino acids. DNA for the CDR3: TGTGCCAGCAGTTTAACCTCTGACAGGGACAATGAGCAGTTCTTC. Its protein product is CASSLTSDRDNEQFF.

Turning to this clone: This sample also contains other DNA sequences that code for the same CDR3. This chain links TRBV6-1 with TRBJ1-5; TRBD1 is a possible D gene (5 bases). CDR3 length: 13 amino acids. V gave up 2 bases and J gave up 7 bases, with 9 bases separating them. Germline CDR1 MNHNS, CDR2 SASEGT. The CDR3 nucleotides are TGTGCCAGCAGTGAAAACCGGGGGCAGCCCCAGCATTTT. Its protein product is CASSENRGQPQHF.

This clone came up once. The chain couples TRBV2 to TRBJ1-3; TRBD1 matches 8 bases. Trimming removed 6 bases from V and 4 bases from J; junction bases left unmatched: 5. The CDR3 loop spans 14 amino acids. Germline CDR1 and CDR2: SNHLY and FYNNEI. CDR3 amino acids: CASRAGQAGNTIYF. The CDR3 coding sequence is TGTGCCAGCAGGGCGGGACAGGCGGGAAACACCATATATTTT.

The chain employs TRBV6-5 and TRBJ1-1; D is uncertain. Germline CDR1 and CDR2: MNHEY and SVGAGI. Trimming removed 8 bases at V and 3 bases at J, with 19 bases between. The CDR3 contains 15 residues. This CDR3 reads CASSSPAGVDTEAFF. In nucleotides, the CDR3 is TGTGCCAGCTCATCCCCAGCCGGGGTCGACACTGAAGCTTTCTTT.

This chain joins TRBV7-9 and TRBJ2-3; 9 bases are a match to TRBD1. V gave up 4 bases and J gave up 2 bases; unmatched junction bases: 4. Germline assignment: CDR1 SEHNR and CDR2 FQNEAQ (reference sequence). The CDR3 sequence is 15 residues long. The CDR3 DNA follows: TGTGCCAGCAGCTCAGGACAGGGGAACACAGATACGCAGTATTTT. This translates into CASSSGQGNTDTQYF.

The CDR3 DNA is TGTGCCAGCAGCTATCCGGGACAGAATTCACCCCTCCACTTT. Translation: CASSYPGQNSPLHF. The rearrangement links TRBV5-6 to TRBJ1-6; 7 bases agree with TRBD1. The junction had 4 bases not matched to a gene; V was cut back by 3 bases and J by 7 bases. This CDR3 region has 14 residues. Germline CDR1 is SGHDT and CDR2 is YYEEEE.

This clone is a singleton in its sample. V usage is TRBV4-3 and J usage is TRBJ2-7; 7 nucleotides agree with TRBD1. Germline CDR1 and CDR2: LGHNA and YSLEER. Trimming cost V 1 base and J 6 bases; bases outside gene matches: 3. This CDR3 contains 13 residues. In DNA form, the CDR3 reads TGCGCCAGCAGCCAAGTTCGGGACAGCGAGCAGTACTTC. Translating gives CASSQVRDSEQYF.

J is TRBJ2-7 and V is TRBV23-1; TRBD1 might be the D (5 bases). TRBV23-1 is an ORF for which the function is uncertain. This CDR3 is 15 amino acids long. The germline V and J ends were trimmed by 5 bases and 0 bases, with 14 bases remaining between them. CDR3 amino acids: CASSNRQPVSYEQYF. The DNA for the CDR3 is TGCGCCAGCAGTAATAGACAGCCAGTCTCCTACGAGCAGTACTTC.

The CDR3 reads CASRSDQVSYGYTF. CDR3 sequence (DNA): TGTGCCAGCCGCTCAGACCAGGTCTCCTATGGCTACACCTTC. This sequence joins TRBV2 and TRBJ1-2; D uncertain. The CDR3 runs to 14 residues. V was trimmed by 8 bases and J by 4 bases, leaving 17 bases between them. The germline CDR1 and CDR2 sequences are SNHLY and FYNNEI.

The CDR3 is CASSQDMRDTGELFF. The DNA of the CDR3 is TGCGCCAGCAGCCAAGATATGAGGGACACCGGGGAGCTGTTTTTT. The rearrangement links TRBV4-3 to TRBJ2-2; a weak D match, TRBD2 (5 bases). Germline V gene data show CDR1 as LGHNA and CDR2 as YSLEER. This CDR3 comprises 15 residues. The V and J ends lost 0 bases and 3 bases respectively, with 8 bases between them.

The CDR3 spells CASSADRGVRAFF. In nucleotides, the CDR3 is TGTGCCAGCAGCGCTGACAGGGGGGTTAGGGCTTTCTTT. J is TRBJ1-1 and V is TRBV7-2; 9 bases fit TRBD1. J lost 11 bases, V lost 5 bases, and 9 bases had no gene match. The germline CDR1 and CDR2 sequences are SGHTA and FQGNSA. The CDR3 sequence is 13 residues long.

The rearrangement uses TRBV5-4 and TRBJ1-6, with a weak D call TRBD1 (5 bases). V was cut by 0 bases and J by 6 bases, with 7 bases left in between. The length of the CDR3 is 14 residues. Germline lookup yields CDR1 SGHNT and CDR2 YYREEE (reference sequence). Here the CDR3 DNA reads TGTGCCAGCAGCTTGGGACAGCTTAATTCACCCCTCCACTTT. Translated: CASSLGQLNSPLHF. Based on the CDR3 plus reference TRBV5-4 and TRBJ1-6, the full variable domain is ETGVTQSPTHLIKTRGQQVTLRCSSQSGHNTVSWYQQALGQGPQFIFQYYREEENGRGNFPPRFSGLQFPNYSSELNVNALELDDSALYLCASSLGQLNSPLHFGNGTRLTVT.

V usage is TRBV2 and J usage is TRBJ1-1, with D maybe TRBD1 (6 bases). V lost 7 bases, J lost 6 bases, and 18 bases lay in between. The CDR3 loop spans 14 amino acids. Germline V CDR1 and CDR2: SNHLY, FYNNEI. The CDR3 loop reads CASTEGVGSAEAFF. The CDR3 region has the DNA TGTGCCAGCACCGAGGGGGTGGGCTCAGCTGAAGCTTTCTTT.